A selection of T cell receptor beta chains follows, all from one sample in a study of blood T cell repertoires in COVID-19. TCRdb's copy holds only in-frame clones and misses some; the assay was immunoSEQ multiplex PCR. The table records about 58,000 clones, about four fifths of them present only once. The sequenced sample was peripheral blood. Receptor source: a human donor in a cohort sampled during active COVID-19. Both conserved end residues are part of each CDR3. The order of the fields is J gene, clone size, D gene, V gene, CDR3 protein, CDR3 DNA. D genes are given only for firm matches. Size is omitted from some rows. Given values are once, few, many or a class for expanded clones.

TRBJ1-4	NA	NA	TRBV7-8	CASRSDILEKLFF	TGTGCCAGCAGATCCGACATTCTCGAAAAACTGTTTTTT
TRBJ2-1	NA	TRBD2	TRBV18	CASSPILAGGLYNEQFF	TGTGCCAGCTCACCTATACTAGCGGGGGGCTTATACAATGAGCAGTTCTTC
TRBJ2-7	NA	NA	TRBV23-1	CASSQKKRLGSYEQYF	TGCGCCAGCAGTCAAAAAAAGCGGTTGGGCTCCTACGAGCAGTACTTC
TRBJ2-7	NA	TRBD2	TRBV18	CASRGGAHYEQYF	TGTGCCAGCCGCGGGGGGGCCCACTACGAGCAGTACTTC
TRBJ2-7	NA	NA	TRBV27	CASSLFGRVGYEQYF	TGTGCCAGCAGTTTATTCGGCAGGGTAGGCTACGAGCAGTACTTC
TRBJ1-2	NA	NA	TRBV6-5	CASSYDGGYGYTF	TGTGCCAGCAGTTACGATGGAGGCTATGGCTACACCTTC
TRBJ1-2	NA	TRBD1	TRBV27	CASSLSGTGSGLDGYTF	TGTGCCAGCAGTTTATCCGGGACAGGGTCAGGCCTCGATGGCTACACCTTC
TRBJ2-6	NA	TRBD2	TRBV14	CASRRGGNSGANVLTF	TGTGCCAGCAGAAGGGGAGGGAACTCTGGGGCCAACGTCCTGACTTTC
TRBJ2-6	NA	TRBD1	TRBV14	CASSHRGGLLSGANVLTF	TGTGCCAGCAGCCACAGAGGGGGCCTCCTCTCTGGGGCCAACGTCCTGACTTTC
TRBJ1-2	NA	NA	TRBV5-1	CASTPNVGQSYGYTF	TGCGCCAGCACCCCTAACGTTGGACAAAGCTATGGCTACACCTTC
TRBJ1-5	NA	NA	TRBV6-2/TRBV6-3	CASSYTGISQHF	TGTGCCAGCAGTTATACAGGGATTTCCCAGCATTTT
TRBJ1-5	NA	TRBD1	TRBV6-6	CASSLRGGLEGQGGLYQPQHF	TGTGCCAGCAGCCTAAGAGGTGGGTTGGAAGGACAGGGGGGTTTGTATCAGCCCCAGCATTTT
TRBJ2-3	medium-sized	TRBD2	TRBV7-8	CASSSLGGELADTQYF	TGTGCCAGCAGCTCCCTCGGGGGGGAGCTCGCAGATACGCAGTATTTT
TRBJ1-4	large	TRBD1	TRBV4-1	CASSHQPGQGGSEKLFF	TGCGCCAGCAGCCATCAACCGGGACAGGGGGGGAGTGAAAAACTGTTTTTT
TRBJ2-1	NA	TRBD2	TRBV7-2	CASNLAGGYNEQFF	TGTGCCAGCAACCTAGCGGGGGGCTACAATGAGCAGTTCTTC
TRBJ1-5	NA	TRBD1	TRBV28	CASRGQEYSNQPQHF	TGTGCCAGCCGGGGACAGGAATATAGCAATCAGCCCCAGCATTTT
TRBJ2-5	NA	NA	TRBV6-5	CASTRVWTETQYF	TGTGCCAGCACCAGGGTGTGGACAGAGACCCAGTACTTC
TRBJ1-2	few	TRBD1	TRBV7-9	CASSGTGYTLYGYTF	TGTGCCAGCAGCGGGACAGGATACACACTTTATGGCTACACCTTC
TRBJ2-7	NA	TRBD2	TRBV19	CASSRPSSGRAEQYF	TGTGCCAGTAGTAGGCCGTCCAGCGGGAGAGCCGAGCAGTACTTC
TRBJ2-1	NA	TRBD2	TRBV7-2	CASSLLLAGFSSYNEQFF	TGTGCCAGCAGCTTATTACTAGCGGGGTTCAGCTCCTACAATGAGCAGTTCTTC
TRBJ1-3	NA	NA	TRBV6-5	CASSPEYMSGNTIYF	TGTGCCAGCAGCCCCGAGTATATGTCTGGAAACACCATATATTTT
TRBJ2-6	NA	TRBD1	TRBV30	CAWSGYRGPSGANVLTF	TGTGCCTGGAGTGGTTACAGGGGACCTTCTGGGGCCAACGTCCTGACTTTC
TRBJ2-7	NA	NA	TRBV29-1	CSVEGHYEQYF	TGCAGCGTTGAGGGACACTACGAGCAGTACTTC
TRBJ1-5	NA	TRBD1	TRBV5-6	CASNRQGGNQPQHF	TGTGCCAGCAACCGACAGGGCGGCAATCAGCCCCAGCATTTT
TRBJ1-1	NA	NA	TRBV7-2	CASSLAPGARNTEAFF	TGTGCCAGCAGCTTAGCCCCAGGGGCCCGGAACACTGAAGCTTTCTTT
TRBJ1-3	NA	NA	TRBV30	CAWRGVGGNTIYF	TGTGCCTGGAGGGGAGTAGGGGGAAACACCATATATTTT
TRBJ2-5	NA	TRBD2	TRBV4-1	CASSQVGAGGIQETQYF	TGCGCCAGCAGCCAAGTTGGAGCGGGGGGGATCCAAGAGACCCAGTACTTC
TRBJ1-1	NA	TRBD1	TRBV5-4	CASRRQGRGTEAFF	TGTGCCAGCAGAAGACAGGGTCGGGGCACTGAAGCTTTCTTT
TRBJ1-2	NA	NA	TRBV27	CASSSLRQNNYGYTF	TGTGCCAGCAGTTCCCTACGACAGAATAACTATGGCTACACCTTC
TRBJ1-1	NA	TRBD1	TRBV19	CASSFSGGRYFEAFF	TGTGCCAGTAGTTTCTCAGGGGGCCGATATTTTGAAGCTTTCTTT
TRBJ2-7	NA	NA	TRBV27	CASSPYYEQYF	TGTGCCAGCAGTCCTTACTACGAGCAGTACTTC
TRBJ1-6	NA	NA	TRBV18	CASSPGGSPLHF	TGTGCCAGCTCACCGGGGGGTTCACCCCTCCACTTT
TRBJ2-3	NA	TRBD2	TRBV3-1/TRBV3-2	CASSRGTSGGALADTQYF	TGTGCCAGCAGCCGGGGGACTAGCGGGGGGGCCTTGGCAGATACGCAGTATTTT
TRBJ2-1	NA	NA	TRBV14	CASSQDPGRQIPNEQFF	TGTGCCAGCAGCCAAGACCCCGGGAGACAGATACCCAATGAGCAGTTCTTC
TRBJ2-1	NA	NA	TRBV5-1	CASRRDLGEGVYSEQFF	TGCGCCAGCAGACGGGATCTCGGGGAGGGGGTATATAGTGAGCAGTTCTTC
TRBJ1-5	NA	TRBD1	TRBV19	CASSARDRGVSNQPQHF	TGTGCCAGTAGTGCCCGGGACAGGGGCGTTAGCAATCAGCCCCAGCATTTT
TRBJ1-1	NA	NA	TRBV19	CASNERMNTEAFF	TGTGCCAGTAACGAGAGAATGAACACTGAAGCTTTCTTT
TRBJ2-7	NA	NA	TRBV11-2	CASSSSRGGEQYF	TGTGCCAGCAGCAGCTCCAGGGGTGGCGAGCAGTACTTC
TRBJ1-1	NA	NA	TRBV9	CASSVLHTDTEAFF	TGTGCCAGCAGCGTTTTACACACCGACACTGAAGCTTTCTTT
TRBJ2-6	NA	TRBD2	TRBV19	CASSIMAGVTFGANVLTF	TGTGCCAGTAGTATTATGGCGGGAGTAACGTTTGGGGCCAACGTCCTGACTTTC
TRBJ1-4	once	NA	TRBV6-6	CASSTSKNEKLFF	NA
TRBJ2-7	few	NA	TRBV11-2	CASSFGVTYEQYF	TGTGCCAGCAGCTTCGGGGTCACCTACGAGCAGTACTTC
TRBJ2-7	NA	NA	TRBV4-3	CASSQDRGALYEQYF	TGCGCCAGCAGCCAAGATCGGGGAGCCCTCTACGAGCAGTACTTC
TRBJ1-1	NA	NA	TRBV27	CASSLTGGMNTEAFF	TGTGCCAGCAGTTTAACCGGGGGGATGAACACTGAAGCTTTCTTT
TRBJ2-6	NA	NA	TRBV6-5	CASSYDSAGANVLTF	TGTGCCAGCAGTTACGACTCGGCGGGGGCCAACGTCCTGACTTTC
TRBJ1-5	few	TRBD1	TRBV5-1	CASSPEGARNQPQHF	TGCGCCAGCAGCCCCGAGGGGGCGCGAAATCAGCCCCAGCATTTT
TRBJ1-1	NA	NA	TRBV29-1	CSVEEGGSIEAFF	TGCAGCGTTGAAGAAGGAGGCTCTATTGAAGCTTTCTTT
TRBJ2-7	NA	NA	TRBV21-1	CASSKPFQVDLLAGGSYEQYF	TGTGCCAGCAGCAAACCCTTCCAGGTCGACTTACTAGCGGGAGGATCCTACGAGCAGTACTTC
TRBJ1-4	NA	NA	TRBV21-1	CASSVRTFGGEKLFF	TGTGCCAGCAGCGTCCGGACCTTCGGAGGGGAAAAACTGTTTTTT
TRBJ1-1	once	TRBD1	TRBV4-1	CASSTGQGDTEAFF	TGCGCCAGCAGCACGGGACAGGGGGACACTGAAGCTTTCTTT
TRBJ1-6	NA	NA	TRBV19	CASSGVRGFKDSPLHF	TGTGCCAGTAGTGGCGTACGGGGGTTTAAGGATTCACCCCTCCACTTT
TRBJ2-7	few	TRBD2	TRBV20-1	CSAPGTSEQYF	TGCAGTGCCCCCGGGACTAGCGAGCAGTACTTC
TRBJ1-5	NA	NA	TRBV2	CASALVSSNQPQHF	TGTGCCAGCGCCCTTGTCAGTAGCAATCAGCCCCAGCATTTT
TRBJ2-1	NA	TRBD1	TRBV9	CASSEDRGDNEQFF	TGTGCCAGCAGCGAGGACAGGGGTGACAATGAGCAGTTCTTC
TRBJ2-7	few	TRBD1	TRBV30	CAWDPGQGGYEQYF	TGTGCCTGGGATCCGGGACAGGGTGGCTACGAGCAGTACTTC
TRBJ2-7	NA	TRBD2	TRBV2	CASSERTSDNEQYF	TGTGCCAGCAGTGAAAGGACTAGCGACAACGAGCAGTACTTC
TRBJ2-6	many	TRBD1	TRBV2	CASSGDRALSGANVLTF	TGTGCCAGCAGTGGGGACAGGGCCCTCTCTGGGGCCAACGTCCTGACTTTC
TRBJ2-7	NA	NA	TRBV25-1	CASSEFPRPGRSYEQYF	TGTGCCAGCAGTGAATTTCCCCGGCCAGGGCGCTCCTACGAGCAGTACTTC
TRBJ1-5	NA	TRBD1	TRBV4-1	CASSQMPGQGLGEGQPQHF	TGCGCCAGCAGCCAAATGCCGGGACAGGGATTGGGAGAGGGTCAGCCCCAGCATTTT
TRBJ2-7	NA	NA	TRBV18	CASSPPTSWGYEQYF	TGTGCCAGCTCACCACCAACTAGCTGGGGCTACGAGCAGTACTTC